This record concerns one T cell receptor (beta chain) sequence. Its target is not known. Treatment defined: some 20 received Ad26.COV2.S at low or high dose, single or two shots; about five received placebo; per-sample allocation not given. Material that was analyzed had been drawn on day 63 after the first vaccine or placebo injection. An Ad26 vector was used to express Wuhan-strain SARS-CoV-2 spike as the vaccine. The sample is drawn from a study of Ad26.COV2.S vaccination and SARS-CoV-2 variants. About the study: Among those in the COV1001 Ad26.COV2.S trial arm was the donor. In the study, Ad26.COV2.S was injected intramuscularly once, or twice 56 days apart. Findings and limits, study-wide: Participants in the vaccine arm had higher spike-specific TCR breadth; placebo recipients had lower.

This table comes from immunoSEQ multiplex PCR, and its TCRdb copy is limited to in-frame clones, with some not included. This table has around 320,000 clones, about 85% appearing once. The clonotype was recovered from a person between 18 and 59 years old who received the Ad26.COV2.S COVID-19 vaccine or a placebo. The sequenced sample was peripheral blood, obtained in a trial of Ad26.COV2.S vaccine versus placebo.

As DNA, the CDR3 is TGTGCCAGCAGTCTGACAGGACTTGAAGCTTTCTTT. The encoded protein is CASSLTGLEAFF. This chain connects TRBV28 to TRBJ1-1, with a tentative D call TRBD1 (6 bases). CDR1 MDHEN and CDR2 SYDVKM come from the germline V gene. Trimming pared 5 bases from V and 7 bases from J, leaving 11 bases between. The CDR3 is 12 residues long.